This T cell receptor (beta chain) is from a study of glioma-infiltrating T cells. The iRepertoire nested amplicon-rescue multiplex PCR amplified TCR alpha and beta CDR3s from RNA. Input was roughly 100-450 ng of tissue mRNA or PBMC total RNA. TCRdb ran MiXCR on the multiplex PCR reads and lists one entry per CDR3 protein. The sample includes 100,000 to 150,000 distinct CDR3 sequences, approximately 25% of them seen just once. V lost 3 bases and J lost 1, with 12 bases in between. The CDR3 runs 15 residues. Germline V gene data show CDR1 as MDHEN and CDR2 as SYDVKM. The study, taken as a whole, reports: Tissue-blood divergence was below expectation in non-neoplastic patients, above in gliomas. CDR3 overlap between tissue and blood was very small.

This clonotype was seen at least ten times. The target antigen is unknown. The origin of this receptor is a human donor with low-grade glioma or glioblastoma, undergoing nonglioma brain surgery, or in good health (not recorded which). The sequenced sample consisted of glioma tissue, nonneoplastic brain tissue, or PBMCs (not recorded which). This chain links TRBV28 with TRBJ2-5; D may be TRBD2 (6 bases). CDR3 in DNA: TGTGCCAGCAGTTTCTATACCGGGAGCCAAGAGACCCAGTACTTC. Protein: CASSFYTGSQETQYF.